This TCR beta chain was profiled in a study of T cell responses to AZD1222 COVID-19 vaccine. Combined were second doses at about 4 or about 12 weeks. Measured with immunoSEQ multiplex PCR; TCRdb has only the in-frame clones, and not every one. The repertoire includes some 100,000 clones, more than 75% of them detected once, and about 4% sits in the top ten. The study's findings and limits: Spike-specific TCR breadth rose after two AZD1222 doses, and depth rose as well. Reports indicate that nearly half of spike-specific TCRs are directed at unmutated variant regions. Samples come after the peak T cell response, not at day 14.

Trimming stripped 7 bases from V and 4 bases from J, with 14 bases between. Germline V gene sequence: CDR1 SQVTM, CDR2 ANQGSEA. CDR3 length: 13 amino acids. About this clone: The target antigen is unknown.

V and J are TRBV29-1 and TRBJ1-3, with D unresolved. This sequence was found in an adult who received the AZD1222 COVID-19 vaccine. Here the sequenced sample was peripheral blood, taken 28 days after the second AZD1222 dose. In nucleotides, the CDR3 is TGCAGCGGGGCATTCTCCAGGGGAAACACCATATATTTT. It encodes CSGAFSRGNTIYF.